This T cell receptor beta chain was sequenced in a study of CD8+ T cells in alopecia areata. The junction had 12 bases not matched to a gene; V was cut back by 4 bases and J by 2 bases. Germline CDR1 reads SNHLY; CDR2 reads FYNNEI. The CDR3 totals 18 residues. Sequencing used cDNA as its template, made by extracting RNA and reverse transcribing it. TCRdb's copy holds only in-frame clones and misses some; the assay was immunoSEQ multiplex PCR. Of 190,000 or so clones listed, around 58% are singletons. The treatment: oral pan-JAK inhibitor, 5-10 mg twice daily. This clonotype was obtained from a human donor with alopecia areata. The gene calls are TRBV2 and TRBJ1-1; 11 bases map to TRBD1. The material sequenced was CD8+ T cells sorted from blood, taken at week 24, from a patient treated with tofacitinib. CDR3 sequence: CASSGSRTGGLGNTEAFF. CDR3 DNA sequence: TGTGCCAGCAGTGGCTCTCGGACAGGGGGCTTGGGTAACACTGAAGCTTTCTTT.